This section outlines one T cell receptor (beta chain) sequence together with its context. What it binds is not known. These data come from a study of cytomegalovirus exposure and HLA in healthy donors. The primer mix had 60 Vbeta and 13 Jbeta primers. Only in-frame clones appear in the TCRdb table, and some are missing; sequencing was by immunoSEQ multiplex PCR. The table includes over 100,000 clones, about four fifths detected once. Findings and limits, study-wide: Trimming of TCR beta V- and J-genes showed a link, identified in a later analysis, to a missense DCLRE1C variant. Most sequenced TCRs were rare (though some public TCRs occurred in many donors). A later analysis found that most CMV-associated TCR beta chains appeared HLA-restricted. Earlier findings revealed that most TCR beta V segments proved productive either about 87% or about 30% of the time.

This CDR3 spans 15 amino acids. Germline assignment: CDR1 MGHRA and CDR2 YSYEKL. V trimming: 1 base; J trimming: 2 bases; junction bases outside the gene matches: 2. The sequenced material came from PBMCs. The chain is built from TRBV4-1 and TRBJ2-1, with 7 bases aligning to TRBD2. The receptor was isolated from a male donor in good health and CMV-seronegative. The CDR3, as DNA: TGCGCCAGCAGCCAAGGACTAGCCCCCTACAATGAGCAGTTCTTC. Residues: CASSQGLAPYNEQFF.